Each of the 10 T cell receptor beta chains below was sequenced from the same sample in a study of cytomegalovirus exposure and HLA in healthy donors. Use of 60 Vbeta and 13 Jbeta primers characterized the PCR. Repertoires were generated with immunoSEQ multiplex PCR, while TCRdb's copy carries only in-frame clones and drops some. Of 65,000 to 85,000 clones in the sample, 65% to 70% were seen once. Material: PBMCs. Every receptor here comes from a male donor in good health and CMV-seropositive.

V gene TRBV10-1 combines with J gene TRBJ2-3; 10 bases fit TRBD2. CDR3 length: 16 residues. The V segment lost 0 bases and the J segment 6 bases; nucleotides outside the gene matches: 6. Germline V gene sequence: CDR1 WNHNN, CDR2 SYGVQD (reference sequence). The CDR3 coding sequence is TGCGCCAGCAGTGAGTCACCAGCGGGGGGGCGGGATACGCAGTATTTT. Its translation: CASSESPAGGRDTQYF.

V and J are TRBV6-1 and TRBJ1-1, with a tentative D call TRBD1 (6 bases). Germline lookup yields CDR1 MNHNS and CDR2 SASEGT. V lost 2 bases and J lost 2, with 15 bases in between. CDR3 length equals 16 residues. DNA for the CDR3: TGTGCCAGCAGTGAACGCGGGGGGCGGATAAACACTGAAGCTTTCTTT. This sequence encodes CASSERGGRINTEAFF.

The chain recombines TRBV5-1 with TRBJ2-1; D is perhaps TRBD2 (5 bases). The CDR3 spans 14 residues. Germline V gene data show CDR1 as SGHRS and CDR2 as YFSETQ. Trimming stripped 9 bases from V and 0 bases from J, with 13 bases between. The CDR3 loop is CATSTGSSYNEQFF. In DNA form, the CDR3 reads TGCGCCACCTCAACTGGGAGCTCCTACAATGAGCAGTTCTTC.

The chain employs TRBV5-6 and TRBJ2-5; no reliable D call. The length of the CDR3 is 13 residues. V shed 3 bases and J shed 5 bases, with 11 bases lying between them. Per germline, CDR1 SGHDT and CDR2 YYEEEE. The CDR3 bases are TGTGCCAGCAGCTCCGGTATTATGGAGACCCAGTACTTC. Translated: CASSSGIMETQYF.

In nucleotides, the CDR3 is TGTGCCAGCAGAAACCGGGACACCTGGAATCAGCCCCAGCATTTT. It yields the protein CASRNRDTWNQPQHF. V and J are TRBV2 and TRBJ1-5, with D maybe TRBD1 (6 bases). V lost 6 bases, J lost 4 bases, and 16 bases lay in between. The CDR3 has 15 amino acids. Germline loops: CDR1 SNHLY, CDR2 FYNNEI.

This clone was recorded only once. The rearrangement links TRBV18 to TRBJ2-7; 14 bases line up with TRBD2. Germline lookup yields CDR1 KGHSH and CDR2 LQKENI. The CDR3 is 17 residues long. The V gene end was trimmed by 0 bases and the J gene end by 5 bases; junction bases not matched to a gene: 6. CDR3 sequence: CASSPPVGTSGSNEQYF. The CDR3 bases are TGTGCCAGCTCACCACCGGTCGGGACTAGCGGGAGCAACGAGCAGTACTTC.

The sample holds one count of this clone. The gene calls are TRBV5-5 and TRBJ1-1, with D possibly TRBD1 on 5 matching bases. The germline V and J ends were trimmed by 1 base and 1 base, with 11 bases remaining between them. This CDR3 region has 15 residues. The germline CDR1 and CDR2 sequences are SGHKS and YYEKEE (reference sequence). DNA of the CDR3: TGTGCCAGCAGCTTGTTTCAGGGTCCGAACACTGAAGCTTTCTTT. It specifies CASSLFQGPNTEAFF.

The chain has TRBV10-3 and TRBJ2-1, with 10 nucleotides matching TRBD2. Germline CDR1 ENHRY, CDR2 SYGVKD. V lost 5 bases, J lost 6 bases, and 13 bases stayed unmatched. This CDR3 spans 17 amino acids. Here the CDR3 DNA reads TGTGCCATCAGTCCTAGCGGGGGCAAAACTAACGGCAATGAGCAGTTCTTC. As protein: CAISPSGGKTNGNEQFF.

The CDR3, as DNA: TGTGCCAGCAGTTATCCCTCGACAGGCCCGAATGAAAAACTGTTTTTT. Residues: CASSYPSTGPNEKLFF. The J gene is TRBJ1-4, the V gene TRBV2, with D tentatively TRBD1 (6 bases). This CDR3 region has 16 residues. Germline V gene data show CDR1 as SNHLY and CDR2 as FYNNEI. With 5 bases removed from V and 5 bases from J, the gap between germline ends came to 18 bases.

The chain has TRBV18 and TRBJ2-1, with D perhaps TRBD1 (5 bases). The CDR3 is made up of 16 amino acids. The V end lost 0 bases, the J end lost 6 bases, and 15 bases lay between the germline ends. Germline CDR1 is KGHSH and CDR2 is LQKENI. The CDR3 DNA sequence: TGTGCCAGCTCACCACCGGGCAGGGCTTATCTCAATGAGCAGTTCTTC. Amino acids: CASSPPGRAYLNEQFF.